Following are 5 T cell receptor beta chains from one sample sequenced in a study of Graves' ophthalmopathy and Graves' hyperthyroidism. RNA transcripts served as template for amplifying TCR beta CDR3 sequences. HTBI primers primed a first-round RT-PCR, and a second-round multiplex PCR followed. TCRdb fed the multiplex PCR reads into MiXCR, producing one record per CDR3 protein. The table lists approximately 700,000 distinct CDR3 sequences, about 40% of them singletons. Sequences were obtained from peripheral blood. All receptors come from an adult man with Graves' ophthalmopathy.

The V call is TRBV19, the J call TRBJ1-5, with a weak D call TRBD1 (6 bases). Trimming took off 4 bases at V and 0 bases at J, with 19 bases between the two ends. CDR3 length: 18 amino acids. CDR1 and CDR2 (germline): LNHDA, SQIVND (reference sequence). For the CDR3, the DNA is TGTGCCAGTAGTACACGGACAGATTCCGTTTATAGCAATCAGCCCCAGCATTTT. Its translation is CASSTRTDSVYSNQPQHF.

The chain carries TRBV15 and TRBJ2-5; 7 nucleotides line up with TRBD2. The CDR3 sequence is 15 residues long. Germline CDR1 and CDR2: LNHNV and YYDKDF (reference sequence). V lost 3 bases, J lost 4 bases, and 8 bases stayed unmatched. The DNA for the CDR3 is TGTGCCACCAGCAGCGCCTCGGGGGGTCGAGAGACCCAGTACTTC. Translated: CATSSASGGRETQYF.

CDR3 sequence reads: CASSKDRGLKSGGLPQHF. The CDR3, as DNA: TGTGCCAGTAGTAAAGACAGGGGCCTCAAAAGCGGGGGTCTGCCCCAGCATTTT. This rearrangement joins TRBV19 to TRBJ1-5, with TRBD1 identical over 8 bases. V shed 4 bases, J shed 9 bases, and the junction held 20 bases outside the gene matches. Germline V lookup: CDR1 LNHDA, CDR2 SQIVND (reference sequence). The CDR3 extends over 18 amino acids.

This clonotype was counted between two and nine times. CDR3 protein: CASTRRRGDGELFF. In DNA form, the CDR3 reads TGTGCCAGTACTCGGAGAAGGGGTGACGGGGAGCTGTTTTTT. This chain connects TRBV19 to TRBJ2-2, with D possibly matching TRBD1 (5 bases). The CDR3 contains 14 residues. V was trimmed by 7 bases and J by 7 bases, leaving 16 bases between them. Germline lookup yields CDR1 LNHDA and CDR2 SQIVND (reference sequence).

This clonotype was counted at least ten times. The rearrangement joins TRBV29-1 to TRBJ2-7; TRBD1 or TRBD2 may be the D gene (5 bases each). The CDR3 covers 12 residues. Germline V gene lookup returns CDR1 SQVTM and CDR2 ANQGSEA. The V and J ends lost 4 bases and 2 bases respectively, with 9 bases between them. The CDR3 sequence: CSVVQGPYEQYF. The CDR3 coding sequence is TGCAGCGTTGTTCAGGGACCCTACGAGCAGTACTTC.